The entry below describes one T cell receptor beta chain. These data come from a study of OX40 agonist ivuxolimab in advanced cancers. The CDR3 totals 15 residues. CDR1 and CDR2 from the germline V gene are SGHVS and FQNEAQ. Trimming removed 6 bases at V and 5 bases at J, with 14 bases between. Profiled with immunoSEQ multiplex PCR; TCRdb holds only in-frame clones, not every one. The sample holds about 98,000 clones, roughly 89% seen once. The chain recombines TRBV7-8 with TRBJ2-6; possibly TRBD2 for D (7 bases). The specimen was CD4+ or CD8+ T cells sorted from blood, collected in a trial of the OX40 agonist ivuxolimab. The TCR comes from an adult with an advanced solid tumor such as melanoma, head and neck, liver or kidney cancer. Written as DNA, the CDR3 is TGTGCCAGCAGTCATTCGGGGGGCTGGGCCAACGTCCTGACTTTC. Translated: CASSHSGGWANVLTF.